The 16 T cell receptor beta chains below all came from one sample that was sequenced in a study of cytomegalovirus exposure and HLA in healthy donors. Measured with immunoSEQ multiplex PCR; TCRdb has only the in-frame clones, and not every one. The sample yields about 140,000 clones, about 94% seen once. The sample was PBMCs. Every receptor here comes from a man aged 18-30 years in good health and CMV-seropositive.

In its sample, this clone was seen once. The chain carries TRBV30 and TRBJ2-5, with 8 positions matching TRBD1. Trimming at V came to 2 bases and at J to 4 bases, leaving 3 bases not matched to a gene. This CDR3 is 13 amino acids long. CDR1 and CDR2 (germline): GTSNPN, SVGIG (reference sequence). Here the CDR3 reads CAWSRDRGETQYF. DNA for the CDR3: TGTGCCTGGAGTCGTGACAGGGGAGAGACCCAGTACTTC. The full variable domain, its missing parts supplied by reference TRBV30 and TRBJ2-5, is SQTIHQWPATLVQPVGSPLSLECTVEGTSNPNLYWYRQAAGRGLQLLFYSVGIGQISSEVPQNLSASRPQDRQFILSSKKLLLSDSGFYLCAWSRDRGETQYFGPGTRLLVL.

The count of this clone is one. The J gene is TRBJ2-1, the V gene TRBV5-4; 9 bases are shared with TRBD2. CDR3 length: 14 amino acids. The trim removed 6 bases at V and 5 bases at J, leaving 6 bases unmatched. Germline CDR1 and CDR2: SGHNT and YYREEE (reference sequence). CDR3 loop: CASNQRGAHNEQFF. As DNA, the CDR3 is TGTGCCAGCAACCAGCGGGGGGCTCACAATGAGCAGTTCTTC.

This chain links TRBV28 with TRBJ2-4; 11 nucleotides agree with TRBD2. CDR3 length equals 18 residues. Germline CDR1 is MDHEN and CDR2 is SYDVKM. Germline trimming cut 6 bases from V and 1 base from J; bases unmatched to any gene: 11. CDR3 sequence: CASSSGLAAFRAKNIQYF. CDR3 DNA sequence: TGTGCCAGCAGCTCGGGACTAGCGGCCTTCCGGGCCAAAAACATTCAGTACTTC. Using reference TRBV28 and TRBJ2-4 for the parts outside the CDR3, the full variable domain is DVKVTQSSRYLVKRTGEKVFLECVQDMDHENMFWYRQDPGLGLRLIYFSYDVKMKEKGDIPEGYSVSREKKERFSLILESASTNQTSMYLCASSSGLAAFRAKNIQYFGAGTRLSVL.

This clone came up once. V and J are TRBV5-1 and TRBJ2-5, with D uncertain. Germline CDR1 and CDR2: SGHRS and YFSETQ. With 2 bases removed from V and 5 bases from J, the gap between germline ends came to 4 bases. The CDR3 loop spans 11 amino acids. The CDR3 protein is CASSFGETQYF. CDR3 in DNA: TGCGCCAGCAGCTTCGGGGAGACCCAGTACTTC.

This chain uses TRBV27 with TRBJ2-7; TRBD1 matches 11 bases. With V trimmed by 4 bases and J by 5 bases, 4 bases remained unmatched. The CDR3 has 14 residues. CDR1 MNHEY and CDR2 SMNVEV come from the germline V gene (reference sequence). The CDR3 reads CASSSWTGGNEQYF. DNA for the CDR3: TGTGCCAGCAGTTCCTGGACAGGGGGCAACGAGCAGTACTTC.

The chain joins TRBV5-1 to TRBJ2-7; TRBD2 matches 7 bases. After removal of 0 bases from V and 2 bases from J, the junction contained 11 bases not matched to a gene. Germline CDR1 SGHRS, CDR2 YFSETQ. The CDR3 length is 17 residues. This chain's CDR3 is CASSLGPSGFTPYEQYF. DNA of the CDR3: TGCGCCAGCAGCTTGGGGCCTAGCGGATTCACTCCCTACGAGCAGTACTTC.

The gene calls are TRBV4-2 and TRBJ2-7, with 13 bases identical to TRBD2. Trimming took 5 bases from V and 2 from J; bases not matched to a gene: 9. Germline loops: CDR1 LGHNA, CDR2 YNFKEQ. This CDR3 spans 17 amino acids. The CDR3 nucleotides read TGTGCCAGCAGCTTACTAGCGGGAGGGCCGGAAGCCTACGAGCAGTACTTC. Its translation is CASSLLAGGPEAYEQYF.

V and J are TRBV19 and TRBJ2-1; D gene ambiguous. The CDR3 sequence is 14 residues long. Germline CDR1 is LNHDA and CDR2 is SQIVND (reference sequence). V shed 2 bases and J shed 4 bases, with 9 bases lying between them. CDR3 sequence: CASSIIKPYNEQFF. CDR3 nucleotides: TGTGCCAGTAGTATAATTAAGCCTTACAATGAGCAGTTCTTC.

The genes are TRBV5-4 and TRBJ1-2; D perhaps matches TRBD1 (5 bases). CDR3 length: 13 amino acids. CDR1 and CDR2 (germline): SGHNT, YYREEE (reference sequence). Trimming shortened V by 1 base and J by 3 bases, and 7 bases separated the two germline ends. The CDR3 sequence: CASSLRRDYGYTF. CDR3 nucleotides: TGTGCCAGCAGCTTGCGCAGGGACTATGGCTACACCTTC.

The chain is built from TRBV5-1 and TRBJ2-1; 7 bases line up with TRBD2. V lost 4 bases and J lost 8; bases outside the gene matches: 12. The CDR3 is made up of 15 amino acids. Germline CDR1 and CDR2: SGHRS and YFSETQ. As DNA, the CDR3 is TGCGCCAGCAGCCCGTCCCTGGCGGGAGCGGATGAGCAGTTCTTC. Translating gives CASSPSLAGADEQFF.

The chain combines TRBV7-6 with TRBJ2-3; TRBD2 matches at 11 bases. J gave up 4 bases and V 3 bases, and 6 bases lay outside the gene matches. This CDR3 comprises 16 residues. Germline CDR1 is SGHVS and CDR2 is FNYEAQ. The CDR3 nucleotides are TGTGCCAGCAGCTTCCCCACTAGCGGGAGCGCAGATACGCAGTATTTT. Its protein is CASSFPTSGSADTQYF.

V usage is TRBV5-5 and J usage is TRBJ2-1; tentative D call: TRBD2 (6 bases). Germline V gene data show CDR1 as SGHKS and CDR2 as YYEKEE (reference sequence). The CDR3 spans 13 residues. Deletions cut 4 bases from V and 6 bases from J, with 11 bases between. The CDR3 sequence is CASSVGLTNEQFF. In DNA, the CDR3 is TGTGCCAGCAGCGTGGGACTTACCAATGAGCAGTTCTTC.

The DNA of the CDR3 is TGTGCCAGCAGCGTAGCGGGGGGACGTACCGGCTACACCTTC. This encodes CASSVAGGRTGYTF. This chain uses TRBV9 with TRBJ1-2, with D tentatively TRBD1 (5 bases). The V gene lost 0 bases and the J gene lost 8 bases, with 14 bases spanning the gap. CDR1 is SGDLS, CDR2 YYNGEE, per germline. The CDR3 totals 14 residues.

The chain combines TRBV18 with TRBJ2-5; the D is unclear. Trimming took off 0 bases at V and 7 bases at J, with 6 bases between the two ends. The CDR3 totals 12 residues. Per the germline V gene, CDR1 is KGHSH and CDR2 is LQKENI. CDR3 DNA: TGTGCCAGCTCACCACCTGGGCTGACCCAGTACTTC. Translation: CASSPPGLTQYF.

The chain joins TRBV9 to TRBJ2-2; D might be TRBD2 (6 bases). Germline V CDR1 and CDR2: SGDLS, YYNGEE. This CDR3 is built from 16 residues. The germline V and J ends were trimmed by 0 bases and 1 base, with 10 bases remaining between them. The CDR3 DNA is TGTGCCAGCAGCGTAGCTTCCGGGGGGAACACCGGGGAGCTGTTTTTT. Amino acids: CASSVASGGNTGELFF.

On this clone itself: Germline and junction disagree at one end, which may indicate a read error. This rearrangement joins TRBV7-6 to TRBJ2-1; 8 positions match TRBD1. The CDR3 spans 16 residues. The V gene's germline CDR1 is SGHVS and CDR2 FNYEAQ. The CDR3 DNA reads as TGTGCCAGCAGCCTAGCCGGGACAGGTACCTACAATGAGCAGTTCTTC. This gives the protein CASSLAGTGTYNEQFF. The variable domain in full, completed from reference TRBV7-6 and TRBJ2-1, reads GAGVSQSPRYKVTKRGQDVALRCDPISGHVSLYWYRQALGQGPEFLTYFNYEAQQDKSGLPNDRFSAERPEGSISTLTIQRTEQRDSAMYRCASSLAGTGTYNEQFFGPGTRLTVL.